The entry below gives a single TCR beta chain sequence along with its context. The data belong to a study of CD8+ T cells in alopecia areata. About the study: Tofacitinib ran for 6 to 18 months before 6 months off drug.

The CDR3 contains 13 residues. V gave up 2 bases and J gave up 7 bases, with 12 bases separating them. Germline V lookup: CDR1 LNHDA, CDR2 SQIVND (reference sequence). TCR sequencing used cDNA made by reverse transcription of extracted RNA. Only in-frame clones appear in the TCRdb table, and some are missing; sequencing was by immunoSEQ multiplex PCR. The sample contains approximately 170,000 clones, 60% of which appear only once. Treatment: oral pan-JAK inhibitor, 5-10 mg twice daily. The specimen comprised CD4+ T cells sorted from blood, sampled at week 24, from a patient treated with tofacitinib. The receptor comes from a human donor with alopecia areata. The V gene is TRBV19, the J gene TRBJ2-7; D not certain. CDR3 sequence (DNA): TGTGCCAGTAGTATAAGGAGTAGAGATGAGCAGTACTTC. This codes for CASSIRSRDEQYF.